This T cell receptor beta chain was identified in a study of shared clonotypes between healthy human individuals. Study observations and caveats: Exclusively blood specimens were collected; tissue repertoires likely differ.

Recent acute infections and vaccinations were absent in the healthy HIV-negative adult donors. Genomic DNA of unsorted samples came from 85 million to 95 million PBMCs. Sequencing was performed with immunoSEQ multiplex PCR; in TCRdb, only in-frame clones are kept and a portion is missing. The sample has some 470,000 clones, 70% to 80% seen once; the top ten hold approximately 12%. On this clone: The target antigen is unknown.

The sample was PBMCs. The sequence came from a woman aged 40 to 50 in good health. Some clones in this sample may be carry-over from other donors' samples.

CDR3 region: CASTMDTGELFF. As DNA, the CDR3 is TGTGCCAGCACGATGGACACCGGGGAGCTGTTTTTT. The gene calls are TRBV2 and TRBJ2-2; D not resolved. Germline CDR1 reads SNHLY; CDR2 reads FYNNEI. The CDR3 has 12 amino acids. Trimming removed 7 bases at V and 3 bases at J, with 6 bases between. The full variable domain, in which reference TRBV2 and TRBJ2-2 provide the parts outside the CDR3, is EPEVTQTPSHQVTQMGQEVILRCVPISNHLYFYWYRQILGQKVEFLVSFYNNEISEKSEIFDDQFSVERPDGSNFTLKIRSTKLEDSAMYFCASTMDTGELFFGEGSRLTVL.